The 28 T cell receptor beta chains below all came from one sample that was sequenced in a study of blood T cell repertoires in COVID-19. This table comes from immunoSEQ multiplex PCR, and its TCRdb copy is limited to in-frame clones, with some not included. Here the sample spans about 98,000 clones, around 84% being singletons. Sequenced material: peripheral blood. These receptors were obtained from a man aged 50-59 years with active or convalescent COVID-19.

The chain employs TRBV9 and TRBJ2-7, with D possibly TRBD1 on 6 matching bases. V was pared by 2 bases and J by 0 bases, with 9 bases between. There are 14 residues in the CDR3. Germline values: CDR1 SGDLS, CDR2 YYNGEE. The CDR3 region is CASSVGTNSYEQYF. CDR3 DNA sequence: TGTGCCAGCAGCGTGGGGACAAACTCCTACGAGCAGTACTTC.

This sequence joins TRBV19 and TRBJ1-3, with D possibly TRBD1 on 5 matching bases. The germline gives CDR1 LNHDA, CDR2 SQIVND (reference sequence). CDR3 length equals 14 residues. V was clipped by 4 bases and J by 0 bases, with 7 bases between them. The CDR3 loop is CASSTTVSGNTIYF. The CDR3 coding sequence is TGTGCCAGTAGTACGACAGTCTCTGGAAACACCATATATTTT. Combining the CDR3 with reference TRBV19 and TRBJ1-3 gives the whole variable domain DGGITQSPKYLFRKEGQNVTLSCEQNLNHDAMYWYRQDPGQGLRLIYYSQIVNDFQKGDIAEGYSVSREKKESFPLTVTSAQKNPTAFYLCASSTTVSGNTIYFGEGSWLTVV.

This clone has just one count. The V call is TRBV12-3 or TRBV12-4, the J call TRBJ1-2; no reliable D call. Deletions cut 4 bases from V and 7 bases from J, with 13 bases between. The CDR3 has 13 amino acids. The CDR3 coding sequence is TGTGCCAGCAGTTCTTCAGGAGGGAGTGGCTACACCTTC. It translates to CASSSSGGSGYTF.

The chain carries TRBV7-8 and TRBJ2-3; perhaps TRBD2 as D (7 bases). V shed 1 base and J shed 2 bases, with 13 bases lying between them. Germline V gene sequence: CDR1 SGHVS, CDR2 FQNEAQ. CDR3 size: 16 residues. The CDR3 here is CASSLDTGGPTDTQYF. The CDR3 DNA reads as TGTGCCAGCAGCTTAGATACGGGGGGCCCCACAGATACGCAGTATTTT.

The chain employs TRBV19 and TRBJ2-6; maybe TRBD1 (5 bases). CDR1 is LNHDA and CDR2 is SQIVND in the germline V gene (reference sequence). The CDR3 has 15 amino acids. V dropped 6 bases and J dropped 2 bases, with 11 bases sitting between them. CDR3 residues: CASSQGGAGANVLTF. For the CDR3, the DNA is TGTGCCAGTAGCCAGGGTGGGGCTGGGGCCAACGTCCTGACTTTC. Combining the CDR3 with reference TRBV19 and TRBJ2-6 gives the whole variable domain DGGITQSPKYLFRKEGQNVTLSCEQNLNHDAMYWYRQDPGQGLRLIYYSQIVNDFQKGDIAEGYSVSREKKESFPLTVTSAQKNPTAFYLCASSQGGAGANVLTFGAGSRLTVL.

This chain connects TRBV10-1 to TRBJ2-3, with 10 nucleotides matching TRBD2. CDR1 and CDR2 from the germline V gene are WNHNN and SYGVQD (reference sequence). CDR3 length: 14 amino acids. The V and J ends lost 5 bases and 4 bases, in that order; junction bases with no gene match: 3. CDR3 DNA sequence: TGCGCCAGCAGTAGCGGGGGGGGGTCAGATACGCAGTATTTT. Translating it yields CASSSGGGSDTQYF.

The chain links TRBV4-2 to TRBJ2-3; 8 bases are shared with TRBD2. Germline lookup yields CDR1 LGHNA and CDR2 YNFKEQ. The CDR3 totals 15 residues. The J segment lost 1 base and the V segment lost 0 bases, leaving 0 bases of the junction unmatched. The CDR3 here is CASSQELAGTDTQYF. The CDR3 region has the DNA TGTGCCAGCAGCCAAGAACTAGCGGGCACAGATACGCAGTATTTT.

This clone has only one observation. The rearrangement links TRBV3-1 (or the pseudogene TRBV3-2) to TRBJ1-3, with 7 bases lining up with TRBD1. This CDR3 region has 15 residues. The germline V gene encodes CDR1 LGHDT and CDR2 YNNKEL (reference sequence). V shed 2 bases, J shed 4 bases, and the junction held 5 bases outside the gene matches. CDR3 nucleotide sequence: TGTGCCAGCAGCCAACGACAGGGTCAGGGAAACACCATATATTTT. Protein sequence: CASSQRQGQGNTIYF.

The chain links TRBV6-4 to TRBJ2-3, with TRBD2 matching over 8 bases. This CDR3 region has 14 residues. V shed 6 bases, J shed 5 bases, and the junction held 7 bases outside the gene matches. The germline V gene has CDR1 MRHNA and CDR2 SNTAGT. CDR3 in DNA: TGTGCCAGCAGCCCCTCGGGGGGGGAAGATACGCAGTATTTT. Residues: CASSPSGGEDTQYF.

CDR3 DNA sequence: TGCGCCAGCAGCTCGCCTGACTTGAACACTGAAGCTTTCTTT. Residues: CASSSPDLNTEAFF. The V call is TRBV5-1, the J call TRBJ1-1; D gene ambiguous. The ends were cut back, 3 bases at V and 0 bases at J, with 9 bases in the middle. Germline V lookup: CDR1 SGHRS, CDR2 YFSETQ. The CDR3 sequence is 14 residues long.

This clone was observed a handful of times. The chain combines TRBV5-6 with TRBJ1-5, with TRBD1 as a possible D gene (6 bases). The CDR3 loop spans 17 amino acids. The germline V and J ends were trimmed by 0 bases and 3 bases, with 16 bases remaining between them. Germline lookup yields CDR1 SGHDT and CDR2 YYEEEE. CDR3 sequence (DNA): TGTGCCAGCAGCTTGGGGGTAGGCAGGGGTCCCAATCAGCCCCAGCATTTT. Translated: CASSLGVGRGPNQPQHF.

This clone appeared a few times. The chain employs TRBV3-1 (or the pseudogene TRBV3-2) and TRBJ1-2; D possibly corresponds to TRBD1 (5 bases). This CDR3 has 14 amino acids. Germline values: CDR1 LGHDT, CDR2 YNNKEL (reference sequence). Trimming shortened V by 0 bases and J by 6 bases, and 11 bases separated the two germline ends. CDR3 nucleotides: TGTGCCAGCAGCCAAGATATGGGGGGAGATGGCTACACCTTC. This codes for CASSQDMGGDGYTF.

Notes on this clone: Other DNA variants within this sample encode the same CDR3. The gene calls are TRBV5-1 and TRBJ1-3; TRBD1 is a possible D gene (5 bases). V was shortened by 0 bases and J by 0 bases, with 7 bases between the two germline ends. Germline V gene lookup returns CDR1 SGHRS and CDR2 YFSETQ. This CDR3 is 15 amino acids long. The CDR3 loop is CASSLAGGSGNTIYF. CDR3 sequence (DNA): TGCGCCAGCAGCTTGGCGGGGGGCTCTGGAAACACCATATATTTT.

V is TRBV7-2 and J is TRBJ1-2; TRBD1 agrees at 8 bases. The CDR3 is 13 amino acids. In germline, CDR1 is SGHTA, CDR2 FQGNSA. The junction had 4 bases not matched to a gene; V was cut back by 3 bases and J by 7 bases. The chain's CDR3 is CASSLDRAAGYTF. The CDR3 nucleotides are TGTGCCAGCAGCTTGGACAGGGCGGCTGGCTACACCTTC.

The V call is TRBV3-1 (or the pseudogene TRBV3-2), the J call TRBJ1-6; no clear D gene. Trimming took 5 bases from V and 7 from J, leaving 12 bases between them. Germline CDR1 is LGHDT and CDR2 is YNNKEL (reference sequence). This CDR3 comprises 14 residues. CDR3 sequence reads: CASSTDGMNSPLHF. CDR3 sequence (DNA): TGTGCCAGCAGCACGGACGGGATGAATTCACCCCTCCACTTT.

The chain has TRBV10-1 and TRBJ2-5, with unresolved D. V was trimmed by 3 bases and J by 2 bases, leaving 7 bases between them. The length of the CDR3 is 13 residues. CDR1 is WNHNN, CDR2 SYGVQD, per germline (reference sequence). The DNA of the CDR3 is TGCGCCAGCAGTGACAACGCGCAAGAGACCCAGTACTTC. Protein sequence: CASSDNAQETQYF.

This rearrangement joins TRBV6-1 to TRBJ2-7, with D possibly TRBD1 on 6 matching bases. The CDR3 is made up of 12 amino acids. Trimming took 1 base from V and 6 from J, leaving 7 bases between them. Looked up from germline, CDR1 is MNHNS and CDR2 is SASEGT. The chain's CDR3 is CASSEGRGEQYV. The DNA for the CDR3 is TGTGCCAGCAGTGAAGGCAGGGGCGAGCAGTACGTC.

Of note for this clone: The junction departs from germline at one end; a sequencing error may be responsible. The CDR3 region has the DNA TGCGCCAGCAGCCAAGATGGGGACAGGTTTTACACTGGGGAGCTGTTTTTT. Translation: CASSQDGDRFYTGELFF. V usage is TRBV4-1 and J usage is TRBJ2-2, with 8 nucleotides matching TRBD1. This CDR3 has 17 amino acids. CDR1 MGHRA and CDR2 YSYEKL come from the germline V gene.

The chain links TRBV10-1 to TRBJ1-1; TRBD1 agrees at 8 bases. This CDR3 region has 14 residues. The V segment lost 0 bases and the J segment 9 bases; nucleotides outside the gene matches: 6. The germline CDR1 and CDR2 sequences are WNHNN and SYGVQD (reference sequence). This CDR3 is CASSESDGTGKAFF. The CDR3 region has the DNA TGCGCCAGCAGTGAGTCCGATGGGACAGGCAAAGCTTTCTTT.

This clone has a single count. The gene calls are TRBV11-3 and TRBJ2-5; perhaps TRBD1 as D (6 bases). Trimming removed 5 bases at V and 5 bases at J, with 12 bases between. CDR1 and CDR2 from the germline V gene are SGHNT and YENEEA. The CDR3 has 13 amino acids. The CDR3 nucleotides read TGTGCCAGCAGCCTTACAGGGTATGAGACCCAGTACTTC. It encodes CASSLTGYETQYF.

The chain has TRBV28 and TRBJ2-2; 7 bases fit TRBD1. The CDR3 covers 13 residues. After removal of 7 bases from V and 4 bases from J, the junction contained 3 bases not matched to a gene. The V gene's germline CDR1 is MDHEN and CDR2 SYDVKM. The CDR3 DNA reads as TGTGCCAGCAACAGGGGTGGCACCGGGGAGCTGTTTTTT. It encodes CASNRGGTGELFF.

The rearrangement uses TRBV7-8 and TRBJ2-7; TRBD1 might be the D (6 bases). Per germline, CDR1 SGHVS and CDR2 FQNEAQ. V gave up 2 bases and J gave up 4 bases, with 24 bases separating them. CDR3 size: 18 residues. The CDR3 DNA reads as TGTGCCAGCAGCTTATCCCGCCTCTTGGCAGGGGTCACTTACGAGCAGTACTTC. This codes for CASSLSRLLAGVTYEQYF.

The V gene is TRBV2, the J gene TRBJ1-5; D is ambiguous. The CDR3 sequence is 16 residues long. Germline lookup yields CDR1 SNHLY and CDR2 FYNNEI. Trimming removed 4 bases at V and 1 base at J, with 14 bases between. The CDR3 nucleotides read TGTGCCAGCAGTGCGTGGAGGATAGGAAGCAATCAGCCCCAGCATTTT. This encodes CASSAWRIGSNQPQHF.

The rearrangement uses TRBV5-8 and TRBJ2-4; a weak D match, TRBD1 (6 bases). Trimming removed 2 bases at V and 0 bases at J, with 9 bases between. The V gene's germline CDR1 is SGHTS and CDR2 YDEGEE. This CDR3 spans 15 amino acids. The CDR3 nucleotides are TGTGCCAGCAGCTTAACAGGGATAGCCAAAAACATTCAGTACTTC. Translated, it gives CASSLTGIAKNIQYF.

The chain recombines TRBV6-6 with TRBJ1-1; D possibly corresponds to TRBD1 (6 bases). Deletions cut 6 bases from V and 7 bases from J, with 12 bases between. The germline V gene has CDR1 MNHNY and CDR2 SVGAGI (reference sequence). CDR3 length equals 12 residues. The CDR3 nucleotides read TGTGCCAGCAGCGGGGGGGCCCTTGAAGCTTTCTTT. Translated: CASSGGALEAFF.

V and J are TRBV5-6 and TRBJ2-7, with 8 nucleotides matching TRBD2. The V gene's germline CDR1 is SGHDT and CDR2 YYEEEE. Unmatched junction bases numbered 9, after V lost 4 bases and J lost 3 bases. CDR3 length equals 15 residues. CDR3 residues: CASSTPGLGLYEQYV. CDR3 sequence (DNA): TGTGCCAGCAGCACCCCGGGACTAGGGCTCTACGAGCAGTACGTC.

This chain joins TRBV19 and TRBJ2-4; 9 positions match TRBD1. With 6 bases clipped from V and 9 bases from J, the junction kept 15 bases outside the gene matches. Germline V gene sequence: CDR1 LNHDA, CDR2 SQIVND (reference sequence). This CDR3 has 16 residues. In nucleotides, the CDR3 is TGTGCCAGTAGCACCGCACGAACAGGGGGCCTCTTCATTCAGTACTTC. Translating gives CASSTARTGGLFIQYF.

This CDR3 reads CASTRVNYGYTF. The CDR3 nucleotides are TGTGCCAGCACTCGGGTGAACTATGGCTACACCTTC. The rearrangement uses TRBV12-3 or TRBV12-4 and TRBJ1-2; unclear D gene. The CDR3 is 12 residues long. The V gene lost 7 bases and the J gene lost 2 bases, with 8 bases spanning the gap.